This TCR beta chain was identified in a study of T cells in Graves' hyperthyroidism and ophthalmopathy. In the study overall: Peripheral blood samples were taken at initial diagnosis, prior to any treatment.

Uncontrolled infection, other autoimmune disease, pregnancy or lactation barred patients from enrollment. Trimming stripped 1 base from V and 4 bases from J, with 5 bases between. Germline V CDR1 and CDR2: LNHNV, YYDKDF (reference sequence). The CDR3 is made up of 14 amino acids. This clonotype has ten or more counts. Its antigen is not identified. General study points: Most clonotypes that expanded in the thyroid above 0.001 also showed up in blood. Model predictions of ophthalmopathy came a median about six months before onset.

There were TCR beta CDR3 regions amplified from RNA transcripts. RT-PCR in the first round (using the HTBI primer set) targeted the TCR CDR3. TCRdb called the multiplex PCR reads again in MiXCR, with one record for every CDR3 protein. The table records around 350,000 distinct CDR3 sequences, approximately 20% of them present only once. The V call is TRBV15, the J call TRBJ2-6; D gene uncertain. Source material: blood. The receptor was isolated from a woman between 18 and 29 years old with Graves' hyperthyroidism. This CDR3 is CATSRGSGANVLTF. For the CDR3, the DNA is TGTGCCACCAGCAGAGGGTCGGGGGCCAACGTCCTGACTTTC.